The entry that follows covers one T cell receptor beta chain sequence. Antigen specificity is unknown. This entry is derived from a study of CD8 T cells in ankylosing spondylitis. Study-level findings and limits: What appeared characteristic of ankylosing spondylitis blood was a TCR beta motif of eight or nine highly homologous variants. Certain motif variants had earlier appeared in reactive arthritis synovial fluid and blood. The authors reported significant enrichment of disease-linked clones in matched ankylosing spondylitis synovial fluid.

Libraries for TCR beta were made by quantitative 5'-RACE with molecular barcodes. TCRdb fed the 5' RACE reads into MiXCR, producing one record per CDR3 protein. Among about 450,000 distinct CDR3 sequences listed, 20% to 30% were seen once. This sequence originates from a male donor with ankylosing spondylitis. Sequencing input: blood, either unsorted or a sorted T cell fraction (not recorded which).

CDR3 DNA: TGTGCCAGCAGTCGGGACAGGTACGGTGAGCAGTTCTTC. Protein sequence: CASSRDRYGEQFF. The V and J genes are TRBV2 and TRBJ2-1; the match to TRBD1 covers 8 bases. Germline values: CDR1 SNHLY, CDR2 FYNNEI. Trimming at V came to 5 bases and at J to 9 bases, leaving 6 bases not matched to a gene. This CDR3 spans 13 amino acids.